Listed below are T cell receptor beta chains from one sample, sequenced in a study of blood T cell repertoires in COVID-19. The protocol was immunoSEQ multiplex PCR, while the TCRdb copy is restricted to in-frame clones and leaves out a portion. The sample has about 120,000 clones, about 88% seen once. Sequences were obtained from peripheral blood. The receptors were gathered from a woman aged 80 or over with acute or convalescent COVID-19. Each CDR3 is given with its conserved first and last residue. D genes are given only for firm matches. For some rows the clone size is stated as once, few or many, or as a class when expanded; others skip it.

d_gene: TRBD1
j_gene: TRBJ1-5
abundance: .
v_gene: TRBV9
len: 15
CDR3nt: TGTGCCAGCAGCCTAGGACAGGGGCCCAATCAGCCCCAGCATTTT
CDR3aa: CASSLGQGPNQPQHF

d_gene: TRBD1
j_gene: TRBJ2-6
abundance: once
v_gene: TRBV28
len: 16
CDR3nt: TGTGCCAGCAGTGAGGACAGGGAATCTGGGGCCAACGTCCTGACTTTC
CDR3aa: CASSEDRESGANVLTF

d_gene: TRBD2
j_gene: TRBJ2-7
abundance: .
v_gene: TRBV11-1
len: 14
CDR3nt: TGTGCCAGCAGCTCCCGGGAGGTCTCCTACGAGCAGTACTTC
CDR3aa: CASSSREVSYEQYF

d_gene: TRBD2
j_gene: TRBJ2-1
abundance: .
v_gene: TRBV7-3
len: 16
CDR3nt: TGTGCCAGCAGCTTAGGCGGGAGCCCCTCCTACAATGAGCAGTTCTTC
CDR3aa: CASSLGGSPSYNEQFF

d_gene: TRBD2
j_gene: TRBJ2-1
abundance: .
v_gene: TRBV5-1
len: 16
CDR3nt: TGCGCCAGCAGCTTGGCCGGGGGACTAGCGGGAAATGAGCAGTTCTTC
CDR3aa: CASSLAGGLAGNEQFF

d_gene: .
j_gene: TRBJ2-5
abundance: few
v_gene: TRBV21-1
len: 17
CDR3nt: TGTGCCAGCAGCACAGAGCAGAGTAGGACAGGTCAAGAGACCCAGTACTTC
CDR3aa: CASSTEQSRTGQETQYF

d_gene: .
j_gene: TRBJ1-2
abundance: .
v_gene: TRBV7-9
len: 14
CDR3nt: TGTGCCAGCAGCTTAGATCTAGGGGACTATGGCTACACCTTC
CDR3aa: CASSLDLGDYGYTF

d_gene: TRBD2
j_gene: TRBJ2-2
abundance: .
v_gene: TRBV11-3
len: 16
CDR3nt: TGTGCCAGCAGCTTCAGCGGATCCGGGGGGACCGGGGAGCTGTTTTTT
CDR3aa: CASSFSGSGGTGELFF

d_gene: TRBD1
j_gene: TRBJ2-1
abundance: .
v_gene: TRBV24-1
len: 16
CDR3nt: TGTGCCACCAGTGATCCGATGAGGGGGCTGGGGAATGAGCAGTTCTTC
CDR3aa: CATSDPMRGLGNEQFF

d_gene: .
j_gene: TRBJ1-5
abundance: .
v_gene: TRBV10-3
len: 14
CDR3nt: TGTGCCACAGCAGGGGAATATAGCAATCAGCCCCAGCATTTT
CDR3aa: CATAGEYSNQPQHF

d_gene: .
j_gene: TRBJ1-2
abundance: .
v_gene: TRBV4-2
len: 16
CDR3nt: TGTGCCAGCAGTCCCTACGAGGATTCCGGGGGCTATGGCTACACCTTC
CDR3aa: CASSPYEDSGGYGYTF

d_gene: TRBD2
j_gene: TRBJ2-1
abundance: .
v_gene: TRBV4-3
len: 14
CDR3nt: TGCGCCAGCAGCCAAGAACTCGGGGGGTATGAGCAGTTCTTC
CDR3aa: CASSQELGGYEQFF

d_gene: .
j_gene: TRBJ2-1
abundance: .
v_gene: TRBV1
len: 19
CDR3nt: TGCACCAGCAGCCCAAGGAAAAAAACGACTAGCGGGAGTGAGAATGAGCAGTTCTTC
CDR3aa: CTSSPRKKTTSGSENEQFF

d_gene: .
j_gene: TRBJ1-1
abundance: few
v_gene: TRBV12-5
len: 17
CDR3nt: TGTGCTAGTGGTTTGCCTCGGGGCGGGGGGAAGAACACTGAAGCTTTCTTT
CDR3aa: CASGLPRGGGKNTEAFF

d_gene: .
j_gene: TRBJ2-1
abundance: once
v_gene: TRBV10-3
len: 14
CDR3nt: TGTGCCATAAGGTACAGCCACAGTTCGGATGAGCAGTTCTTC
CDR3aa: CAIRYSHSSDEQFF

d_gene: .
j_gene: TRBJ2-7
abundance: .
v_gene: TRBV5-1
len: 11
CDR3nt: TGCGCCAGCAGTCCGGGTAACGAGCAGTACTTC
CDR3aa: CASSPGNEQYF

d_gene: .
j_gene: TRBJ2-7
abundance: .
v_gene: TRBV27
len: 13
CDR3nt: TGTGCCAGCAGTTTATACGGAGGCTACGAGCAGTACTTC
CDR3aa: CASSLYGGYEQYF

d_gene: .
j_gene: TRBJ2-1
abundance: .
v_gene: TRBV12-3/TRBV12-4
len: 12
CDR3nt: TGTGCCAGCAGTCCCCCGTACAATGAGCAGTTCTTC
CDR3aa: CASSPPYNEQFF

d_gene: .
j_gene: TRBJ2-7
abundance: .
v_gene: TRBV5-6
len: 14
CDR3nt: TGTGCCAGCAGCTTGCAGGGGGGCCCCTACGAGCAGTACTTC
CDR3aa: CASSLQGGPYEQYF

d_gene: TRBD1
j_gene: TRBJ1-2
abundance: .
v_gene: TRBV7-9
len: 14
CDR3nt: TGTGCCAGCAGGGAAGGACAGGGGGACTATGGCTACACCTTC
CDR3aa: CASREGQGDYGYTF